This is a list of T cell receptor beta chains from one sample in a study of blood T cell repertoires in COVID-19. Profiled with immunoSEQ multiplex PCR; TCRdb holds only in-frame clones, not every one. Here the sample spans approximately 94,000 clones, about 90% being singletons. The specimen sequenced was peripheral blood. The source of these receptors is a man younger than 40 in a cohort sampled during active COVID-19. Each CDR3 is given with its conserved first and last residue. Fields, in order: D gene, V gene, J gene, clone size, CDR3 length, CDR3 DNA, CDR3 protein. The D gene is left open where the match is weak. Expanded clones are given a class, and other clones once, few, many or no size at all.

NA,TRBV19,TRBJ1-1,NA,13,TGTGCCAGTAGTATTACGGGGGACACTGAAGCTTTCTTT,CASSITGDTEAFF
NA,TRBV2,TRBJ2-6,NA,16,TGTGCCAGCAGTGAATTAGGGGACTCTGGGGCCAACGTCCTGACTTTC,CASSELGDSGANVLTF
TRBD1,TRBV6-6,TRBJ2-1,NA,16,TGTGCCACCCGCCGCCCCCGGACAGGGGAAAACAATGAGCAGTTCTTC,CATRRPRTGENNEQFF
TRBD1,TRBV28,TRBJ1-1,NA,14,TGTGCCAGCAGTTCAACCGGGACAGACGGTGAAGCTTTCTTT,CASSSTGTDGEAFF
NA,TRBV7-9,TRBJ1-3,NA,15,TGTGCCAGCAGCTTAGCCCCAGGGAATCGAAACACCATATATTTT,CASSLAPGNRNTIYF
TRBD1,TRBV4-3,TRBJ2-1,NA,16,TGCGCCAGCAGCCAATCATGGACAGGGGGCTACAATGAGCAGTTCTTC,CASSQSWTGGYNEQFF
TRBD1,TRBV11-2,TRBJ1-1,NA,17,TGTGCCAGCAGCTTAGATAGTACCGGGACAGGGCACACTGAAGCTTTCTTT,CASSLDSTGTGHTEAFF
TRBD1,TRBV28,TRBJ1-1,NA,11,TGTGCCAGCAGTATAAGGGGGCTTGCTTTCTTT,CASSIRGLAFF
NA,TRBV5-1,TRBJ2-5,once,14,TGCGCCAGCAGCTTGGTGCCAGAACAAGAGACCCAGTACTTC,CASSLVPEQETQYF
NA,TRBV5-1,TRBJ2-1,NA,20,TGCGCCAGCAGCTTGGCCAGGGGGGCGAGGTTAGGGAGTCTACCCAATGAGCAGTTCTTC,CASSLARGARLGSLPNEQFF
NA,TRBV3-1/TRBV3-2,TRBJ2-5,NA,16,TGTGCCAGCAGCCCCCACGGCGGTCGCAGCCAAGAGACCCAGTACTTC,CASSPHGGRSQETQYF
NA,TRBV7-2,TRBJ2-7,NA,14,TGTGCCAGCAGCCCCATATCTAGCTCCTACGAGCAGTACTTC,CASSPISSSYEQYF
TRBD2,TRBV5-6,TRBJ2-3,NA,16,TGTGCCAGCAGCTTCTTTAGCGGGGGGGCTTCAGATACGCAGTATTTT,CASSFFSGGASDTQYF
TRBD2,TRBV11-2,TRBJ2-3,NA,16,TGTGCCAGCAGCTTACTTTTCGGGGGGTACACAGATACGCAGTATTTT,CASSLLFGGYTDTQYF
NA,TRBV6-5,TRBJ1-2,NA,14,TGTGCCAGCAGCCCATTTGGGGCCGCATATGGCTACACCTTC,CASSPFGAAYGYTF
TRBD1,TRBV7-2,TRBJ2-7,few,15,TGTGCCAGCAGCCAAGGGACAGGGGGCTCCTACGAGCAGTACTTC,CASSQGTGGSYEQYF
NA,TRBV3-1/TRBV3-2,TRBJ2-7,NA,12,TGTGCCAGCAGCTCTCCAGGGTACGAGCAGTACTTC,CASSSPGYEQYF
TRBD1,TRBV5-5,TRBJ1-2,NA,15,TGTGCCAGCAGCCCTACAGGGGCGGACCTCTTCGGCTACACCTTC,CASSPTGADLFGYTF